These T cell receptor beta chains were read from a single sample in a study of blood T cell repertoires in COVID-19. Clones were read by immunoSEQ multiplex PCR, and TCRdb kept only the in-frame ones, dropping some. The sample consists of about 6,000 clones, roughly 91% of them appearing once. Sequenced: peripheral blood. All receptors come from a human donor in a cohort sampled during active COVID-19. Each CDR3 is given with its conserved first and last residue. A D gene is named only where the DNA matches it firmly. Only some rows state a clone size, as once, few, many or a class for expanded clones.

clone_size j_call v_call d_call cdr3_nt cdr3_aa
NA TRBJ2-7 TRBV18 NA TGTGCCAGCTCACCAGACATCTCCTACGAGCAGTACTTC CASSPDISYEQYF
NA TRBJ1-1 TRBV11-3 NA TGTGCCAGCAGCTTGGGAGCGGGGACGACTTTCTTT CASSLGAGTTFF
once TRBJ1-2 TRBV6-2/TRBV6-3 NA TGTGCCAGCAGTTACTCCCAGGGCGGCTATGGCTACACCTTC CASSYSQGGYGYTF
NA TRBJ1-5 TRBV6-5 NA TGTGCCAGCAGTTCCGGGTCGCGGGGCTATCAGCCCCAGCATTTT CASSSGSRGYQPQHF
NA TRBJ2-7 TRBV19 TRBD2 TGTGCCAGTAGTATAGGAGGACTAGCGGGAGGGAACGAGCAGTACTTC CASSIGGLAGGNEQYF
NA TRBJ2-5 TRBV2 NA TGTGCCAGCAGGTCAGGGGATGAGACCCAGTACTTC CASRSGDETQYF
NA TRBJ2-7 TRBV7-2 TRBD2 TGTGCCAGCAGCTTAGCCTCTAGCGGGGGGACCAGATCCTACGAGCAGTACTTC CASSLASSGGTRSYEQYF
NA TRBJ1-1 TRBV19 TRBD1 TGTGCCAGTAGTATAGGTGACAGGGGGTTGAACACTGAAGCTTTCTTT CASSIGDRGLNTEAFF
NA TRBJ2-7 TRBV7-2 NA TGTGCCAGCAGCCAACTAGGGGGTGCCTACGAGCAGTACTTC CASSQLGGAYEQYF
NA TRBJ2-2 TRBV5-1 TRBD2 TGCGCCTCATTTAAGCTAGCGGGAGAGATGAACACCGGGGAGCTGTTTTTT CASFKLAGEMNTGELFF
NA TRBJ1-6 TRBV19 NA TGTGCCAGTAGACTCAGACACGAAGATTCACCCCTCCACTTT CASRLRHEDSPLHF
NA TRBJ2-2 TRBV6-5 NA TGTGCCAGCAGACAGGTTATTGGGGAGCTGTTTTTT CASRQVIGELFF
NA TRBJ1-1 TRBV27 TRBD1 TGTGCCAGCAGTCCCATAGACAGGGGGACTGAAGCTTTCTTT CASSPIDRGTEAFF
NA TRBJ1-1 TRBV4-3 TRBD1 TGCGCCAGCAGCCAAGATTCCCGGACAGGCCCCAGGGAAGCTTTCTTT CASSQDSRTGPREAFF
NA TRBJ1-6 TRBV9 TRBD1 TGTGCCAGCAGCCCAGGCCCCGGACAGGGGATTAATTCACCCCTCCACTTT CASSPGPGQGINSPLHF
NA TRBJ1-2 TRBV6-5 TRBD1 TGTGCCAGCCTTTTAGACAGGGACACTAACTATGGCTACACCTTC CASLLDRDTNYGYTF
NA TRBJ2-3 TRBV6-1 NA TGTGCCAGCAGTGAAAGGGGGAGCACAGATACGCAGTATTTT CASSERGSTDTQYF
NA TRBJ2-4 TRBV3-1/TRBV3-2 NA TGTGCCAGCAGCCAAGATTATGGCAGGGTGAACATTCAGTACTTC CASSQDYGRVNIQYF
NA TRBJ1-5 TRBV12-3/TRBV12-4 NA TGTGCCAGCAGTTTACGGGGGCAGCCCCAGCATTTT CASSLRGQPQHF
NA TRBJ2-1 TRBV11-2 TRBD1 TGTGCCAGCAGCTTGGACAGGGCCAATGAGCAGTTCTTC CASSLDRANEQFF
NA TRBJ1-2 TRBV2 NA TGTGCCAGCAGTGAAAGTGGCAGGAACTATGGCTACACCTTC CASSESGRNYGYTF
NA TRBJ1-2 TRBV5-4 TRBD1 TGTGCCAGCAGCTTGGATACAGGGGGTAACTATGGCTACACCTTC CASSLDTGGNYGYTF
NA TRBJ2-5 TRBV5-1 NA TGCGCCAGCAGCTTGGATGGTCAGTACCAAGAGACCCAGTACTTC CASSLDGQYQETQYF
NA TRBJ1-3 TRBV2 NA TGTGCCAGCAGGGGGAGCCGTTCTTGGGGAAACACCATATATTTT CASRGSRSWGNTIYF
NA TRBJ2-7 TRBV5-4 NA TGTGCCAGCAGCTTGACCAATACAGCCTACGAGCAGTACTTC CASSLTNTAYEQYF
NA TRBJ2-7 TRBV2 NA TGTGCCAGCAGTATCACAGGGTACGCCGAGCAGTACTTC CASSITGYAEQYF
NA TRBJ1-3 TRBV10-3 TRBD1 TGTGCCATCAGAGACTCGGGACAGGGTGTCACCATATATTTT CAIRDSGQGVTIYF
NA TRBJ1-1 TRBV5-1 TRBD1 TGCGCCAGCAGCTTCCGATCTCCGGGACAGGGGATCGGAATGAACACTGAAGCTTTCTTT CASSFRSPGQGIGMNTEAFF
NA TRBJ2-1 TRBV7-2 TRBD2 TGTGCCAGCAGCCGGGGCGGGGGGGAGCAGTTCTTC CASSRGGGEQFF
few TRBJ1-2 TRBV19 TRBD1 TGTGCCAGTAGTTTCGACAGGGGGAATGGCTACACCTTC CASSFDRGNGYTF
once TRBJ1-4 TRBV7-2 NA TGTGCCAGCAGCGTCCGGCAGGGGACTAATGAAAAACTGTTTTTT CASSVRQGTNEKLFF
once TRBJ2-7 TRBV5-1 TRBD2 TGCGCCAGCATCGCCGGACTCGCGGGGGAGGGGGAGCAGTACTTC CASIAGLAGEGEQYF
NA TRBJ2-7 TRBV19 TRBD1 TGTGCCAGTAGTATGGGGACAGGGACGTACGAGCAGTACTTC CASSMGTGTYEQYF
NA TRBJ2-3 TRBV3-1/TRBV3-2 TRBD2 TGTGCCAGCAGCACCACTAGCGGCGAAGATACGCAGTATTTT CASSTTSGEDTQYF
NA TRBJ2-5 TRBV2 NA TGTGCCAGCGGCCGAGAGACCCAGTACTTC CASGRETQYF
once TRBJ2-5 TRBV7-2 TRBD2 TGTGCCAGCAGCTTAACCGGGACTAGCGGGGGGGCAGAGACCCAGTACTTC CASSLTGTSGGAETQYF
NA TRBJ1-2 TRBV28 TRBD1 TGTGCCAGCAGGACGGGACAGGGGGCGCATGGCTACACCTTC CASRTGQGAHGYTF
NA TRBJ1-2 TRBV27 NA TGTGCCAGCAGTTTATCGGGCCAGGGCTATGGCTACACCTTC CASSLSGQGYGYTF
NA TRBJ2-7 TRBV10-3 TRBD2 TGTGCCATCAGTGGTCCCGGGACTAGAGGCTACGAGCAGTACTTC CAISGPGTRGYEQYF
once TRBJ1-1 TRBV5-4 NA TGTGCCAGCAGCTCAGACAGAGAAGCTTTCTTT CASSSDREAFF
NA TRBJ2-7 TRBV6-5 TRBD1 TGTGCCAGCAGTTACACAACAGGGGGCTGGGAGCAGTACTTC CASSYTTGGWEQYF
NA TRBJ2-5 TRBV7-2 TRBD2 TGTGCCAGCAGCTTAGTTAGCGGGGGTTACCAAGAGACCCAGTACTTC CASSLVSGGYQETQYF
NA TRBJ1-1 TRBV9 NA TGTGCCAGCAGCGTAGCTCCGACGGGGGACACTGAAGCTTTCTTT CASSVAPTGDTEAFF
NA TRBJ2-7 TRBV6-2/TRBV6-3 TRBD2 TGTGCCAGCAGTTCCCCCGGAGGGACTAGCGGGGGCTCCTACGAGCAGTACTTC CASSSPGGTSGGSYEQYF
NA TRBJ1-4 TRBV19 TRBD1 TGTGCCAGTAGTATCGGACAGGGACCTAATGAAAAACTGTTTTTT CASSIGQGPNEKLFF
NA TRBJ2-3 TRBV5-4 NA TGTGCCAGCAGCTTGGGATGGGGCGGCGGGAATACGCAGTATTTT CASSLGWGGGNTQYF